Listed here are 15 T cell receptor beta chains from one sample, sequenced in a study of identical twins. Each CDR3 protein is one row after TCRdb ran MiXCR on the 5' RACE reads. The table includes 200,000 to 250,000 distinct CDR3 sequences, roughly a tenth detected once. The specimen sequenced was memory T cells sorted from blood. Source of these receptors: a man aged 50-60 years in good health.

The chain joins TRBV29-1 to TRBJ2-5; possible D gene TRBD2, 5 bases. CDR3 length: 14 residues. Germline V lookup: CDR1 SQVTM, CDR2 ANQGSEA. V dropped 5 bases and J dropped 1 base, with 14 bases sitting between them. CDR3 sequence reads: CSVRRGNSQETQYF. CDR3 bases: TGCAGCGTTCGGAGAGGGAACAGCCAAGAGACCCAGTACTTC.

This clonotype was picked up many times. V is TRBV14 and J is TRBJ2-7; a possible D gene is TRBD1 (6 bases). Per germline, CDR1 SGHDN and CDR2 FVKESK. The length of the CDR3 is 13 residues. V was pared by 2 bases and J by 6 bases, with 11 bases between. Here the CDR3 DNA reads TGTGCCAGCAGCCAACAACAGGGTAGCGAGCAGTACTTC. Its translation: CASSQQQGSEQYF.

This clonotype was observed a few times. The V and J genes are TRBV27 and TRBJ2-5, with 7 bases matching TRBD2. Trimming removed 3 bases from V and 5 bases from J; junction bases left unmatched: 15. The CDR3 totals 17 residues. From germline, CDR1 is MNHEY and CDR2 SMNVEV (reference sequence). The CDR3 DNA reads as TGTGCCAGCAGTTTTCTCCCTAATAGCGGGTCCGGGGAGACCCAGTACTTC. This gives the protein CASSFLPNSGSGETQYF.

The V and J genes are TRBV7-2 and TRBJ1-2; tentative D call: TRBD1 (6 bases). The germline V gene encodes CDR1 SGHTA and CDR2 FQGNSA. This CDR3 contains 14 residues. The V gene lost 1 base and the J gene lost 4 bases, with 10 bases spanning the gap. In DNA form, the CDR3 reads TGTGCCAGCAGCTTAGACCCGGACAGCTATGGCTACACCTTC. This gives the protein CASSLDPDSYGYTF. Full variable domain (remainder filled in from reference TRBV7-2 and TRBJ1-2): GAGVSQSPSNKVTEKGKDVELRCDPISGHTALYWYRQSLGQGLEFLIYFQGNSAPDKSGLPSDRFSAERTGGSVSTLTIQRTQQEDSAVYLCASSLDPDSYGYTFGSGTRLTVV.

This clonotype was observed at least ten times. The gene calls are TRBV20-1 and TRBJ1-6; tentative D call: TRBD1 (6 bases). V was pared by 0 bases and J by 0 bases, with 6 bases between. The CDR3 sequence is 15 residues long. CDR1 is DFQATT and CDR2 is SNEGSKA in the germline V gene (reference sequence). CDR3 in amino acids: CSAREGASYNSPLHF. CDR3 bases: TGCAGTGCTAGAGAGGGGGCCTCCTATAATTCACCCCTCCACTTT.

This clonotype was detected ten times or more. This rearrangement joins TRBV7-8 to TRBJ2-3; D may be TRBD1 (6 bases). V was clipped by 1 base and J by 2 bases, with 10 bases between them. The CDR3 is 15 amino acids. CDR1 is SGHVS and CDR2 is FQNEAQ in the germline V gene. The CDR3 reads CASSLGGLYTDTQYF. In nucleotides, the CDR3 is TGTGCCAGCAGCTTAGGGGGGCTATACACAGATACGCAGTATTTT.

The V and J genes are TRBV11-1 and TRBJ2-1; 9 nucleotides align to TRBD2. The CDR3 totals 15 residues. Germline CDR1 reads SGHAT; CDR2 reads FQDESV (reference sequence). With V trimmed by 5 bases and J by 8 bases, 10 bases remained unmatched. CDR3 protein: CASSIAGGPFYEQFF. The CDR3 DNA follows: TGTGCCAGCAGCATCGCGGGAGGGCCCTTTTATGAGCAGTTCTTC.

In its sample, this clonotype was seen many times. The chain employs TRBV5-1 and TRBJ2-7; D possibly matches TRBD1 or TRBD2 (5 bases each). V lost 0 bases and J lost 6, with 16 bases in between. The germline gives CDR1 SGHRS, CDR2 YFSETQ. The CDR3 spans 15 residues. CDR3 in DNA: TGCGCCAGCAGCTTGGACCCAGGGACCGGCTTCGAGCAGTACTTC. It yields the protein CASSLDPGTGFEQYF. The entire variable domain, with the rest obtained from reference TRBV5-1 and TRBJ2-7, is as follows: KAGVTQTPRYLIKTRGQQVTLSCSPISGHRSVSWYQQTPGQGLQFLFEYFSETQRNKGNFPGRFSGRQFSNSRSEMNVSTLELGDSALYLCASSLDPGTGFEQYFGPGTRLTVT.

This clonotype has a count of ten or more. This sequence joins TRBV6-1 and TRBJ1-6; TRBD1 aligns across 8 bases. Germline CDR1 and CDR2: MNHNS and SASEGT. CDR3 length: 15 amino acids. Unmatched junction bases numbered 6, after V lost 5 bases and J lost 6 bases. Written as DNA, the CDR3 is TGTGCCAGCAGTCCCCGGGACAGGAGTAATTCACCCCTCCACTTT. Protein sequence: CASSPRDRSNSPLHF.

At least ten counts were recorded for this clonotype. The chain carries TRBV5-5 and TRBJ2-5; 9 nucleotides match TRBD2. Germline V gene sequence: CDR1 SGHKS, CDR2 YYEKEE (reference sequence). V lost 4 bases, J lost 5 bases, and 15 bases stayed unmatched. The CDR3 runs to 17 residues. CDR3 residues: CASSLLGLSGGLETQYF. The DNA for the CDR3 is TGTGCCAGCAGCCTCTTGGGTTTAAGCGGGGGGCTCGAGACCCAGTACTTC. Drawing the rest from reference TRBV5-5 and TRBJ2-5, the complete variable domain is DAGVTQSPTHLIKTRGQQVTLRCSPISGHKSVSWYQQVLGQGPQFIFQYYEKEERGRGNFPDRFSARQFPNYSSELNVNALLLGDSALYLCASSLLGLSGGLETQYFGPGTRLLVL.

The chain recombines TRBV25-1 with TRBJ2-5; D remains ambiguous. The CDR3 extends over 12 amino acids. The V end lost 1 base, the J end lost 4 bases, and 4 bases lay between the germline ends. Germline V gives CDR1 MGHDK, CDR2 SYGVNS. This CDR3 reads CASSEWGETQYF. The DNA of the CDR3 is TGTGCCAGCAGTGAATGGGGAGAGACCCAGTACTTC.

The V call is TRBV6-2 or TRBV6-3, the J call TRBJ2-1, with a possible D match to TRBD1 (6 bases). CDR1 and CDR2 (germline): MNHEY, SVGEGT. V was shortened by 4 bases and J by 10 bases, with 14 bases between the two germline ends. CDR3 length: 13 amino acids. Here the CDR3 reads CASSSWTVQEQFF. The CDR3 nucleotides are TGTGCCAGCAGTTCGTGGACAGTTCAGGAGCAGTTCTTC.

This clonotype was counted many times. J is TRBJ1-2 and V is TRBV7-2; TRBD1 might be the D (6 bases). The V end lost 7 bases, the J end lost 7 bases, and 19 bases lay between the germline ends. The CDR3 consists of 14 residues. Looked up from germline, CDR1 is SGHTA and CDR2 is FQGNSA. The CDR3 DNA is TGTGCCAGCATCCTTGGTCGGGGGGCAGGTGGCTACACCTTC. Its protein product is CASILGRGAGGYTF.

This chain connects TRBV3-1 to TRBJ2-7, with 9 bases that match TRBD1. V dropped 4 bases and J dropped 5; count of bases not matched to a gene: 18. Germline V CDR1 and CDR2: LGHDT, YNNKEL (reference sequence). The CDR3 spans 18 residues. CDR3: CASSLSEDRGSTRDEQYF. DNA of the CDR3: TGTGCCAGCAGCCTCAGTGAGGACAGGGGATCCACTCGCGACGAGCAGTACTTC.

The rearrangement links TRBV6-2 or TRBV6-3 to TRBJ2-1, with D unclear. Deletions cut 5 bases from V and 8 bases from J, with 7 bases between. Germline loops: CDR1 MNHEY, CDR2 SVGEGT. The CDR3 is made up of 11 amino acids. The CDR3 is CASSPLHEQFF. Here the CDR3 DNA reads TGTGCCAGCAGTCCCCTCCATGAGCAGTTCTTC.